This passage covers 5 T cell receptor beta chains from one sample sequenced in a study of regulatory T cells in long-lasting Graves disease (dated by TCRdb to the early 2020s). Libraries were constructed by multiplex PCR. Sequencing took place on an Illumina HiSeq 4000. iRepertoire HTBI primers and Arm-PCR amplification of CDR3 regions were used to construct TCR beta libraries. Using fastp trimming at Q25 and MiXCR clonotype assembly, TCRdb reanalyzed the public sequencing data and kept in-frame beta chains. Each CDR3 protein gets just one entry, which takes the most common genes and DNA from the rows behind it. For this sample the table gives around 400,000 distinct CDR3 sequences, of which less than 25% were detected only once. Around 24% of the sample is taken by the ten largest. In light of the paper, this sample's time point label describes: persistent/refractory GD, antithyroid drugs over 5 years with positive TRAb. RNA was extracted from PBMCs in TRIzol for both TCR sequencing and RNA sequencing.

The material sequenced was peripheral blood mononuclear cells (PBMCs), taken when the disease was refractory, from a patient treated with antithyroid drugs. All receptors come from a female donor with Graves disease.

This clonotype occurred many times. This chain uses TRBV27 with TRBJ1-2; D is ambiguous. V shed 3 bases and J shed 0 bases, with 11 bases lying between them. Germline V gene sequence: CDR1 MNHEY, CDR2 SMNVEV (reference sequence). CDR3 length: 15 residues. CDR3 bases: TGTGCCAGCAGTTTGGACGGCCGGTCTAACTATGGCTACACCTTC. Translation: CASSLDGRSNYGYTF.

This clonotype was counted ten times or more. This rearrangement joins TRBV20-1 to TRBJ1-1; TRBD1 is a possible D gene (6 bases). V lost 2 bases to trimming and J lost 7 bases, with 17 bases between them. Germline V gene sequence: CDR1 DFQATT, CDR2 SNEGSKA (reference sequence). The CDR3 has 14 amino acids. This CDR3 is CSARPPTGSDEAFF. In nucleotides, the CDR3 is TGCAGTGCTAGACCCCCGACAGGTTCGGATGAAGCTTTCTTT.

This clonotype was seen once. V is TRBV29-1 and J is TRBJ1-2, with unresolved D. This CDR3 is 9 amino acids long. Germline V gives CDR1 SQVTM, CDR2 ANQGSEA. Trimming left V 3 bases short and J 8 bases short, with 4 bases between. The CDR3 reads CSVEDGYTF. DNA of the CDR3: TGCAGCGTTGAGGACGGCTACACCTTC.

This rearrangement joins TRBV6-5 to TRBJ2-5, with a tentative D call TRBD1 (5 bases). V was trimmed by 0 bases and J by 10 bases, leaving 18 bases between them. The CDR3 runs 15 residues. The germline gives CDR1 MNHEY, CDR2 SVGAGI. The CDR3, as DNA: TGTGCCAGCAGTTACTCCCTTGGCAGGGTCGAGGACCAGTACTTC. This sequence encodes CASSYSLGRVEDQYF.

This rearrangement joins TRBV5-1 to TRBJ2-5, with TRBD1 identical over 7 bases. This CDR3 has 16 residues. With 0 bases clipped from V and 1 base from J, the junction kept 6 bases outside the gene matches. Germline assignment: CDR1 SGHRS and CDR2 YFSETQ. The CDR3 loop reads CASSLGLDRAQETQYF. Written as DNA, the CDR3 is TGCGCCAGCAGCTTGGGACTCGACAGGGCCCAAGAGACCCAGTACTTC.